This T cell receptor beta chain comes out of a study of T cell responses to AZD1222 COVID-19 vaccine. Sequencing was performed with immunoSEQ multiplex PCR; in TCRdb, only in-frame clones are kept and a portion is missing. The sample lists over 60,000 clones, approximately 85% seen once, with approximately 23% in the top ten. Findings of the study overall: Dominant at 160-218 and 743-854, vaccine-associated CD4 TCRs also spanned spike.

Concerning this clone: Its antigen is still unknown.

V was clipped by 0 bases and J by 5 bases, with 13 bases between them. This CDR3 has 15 amino acids. From germline, CDR1 is MGHRA and CDR2 YSYEKL. Sequences were derived from peripheral blood, sampled on day 0 of MenACWY control vaccination. The sequence came from an adult in good health. This rearrangement joins TRBV4-1 to TRBJ1-1, with D perhaps TRBD1 (5 bases). The CDR3 region has the DNA TGCGCCAGCAGCCAAGATCCCCAGGGTAGAACTGAAGCTTTCTTT. Amino acids: CASSQDPQGRTEAFF.